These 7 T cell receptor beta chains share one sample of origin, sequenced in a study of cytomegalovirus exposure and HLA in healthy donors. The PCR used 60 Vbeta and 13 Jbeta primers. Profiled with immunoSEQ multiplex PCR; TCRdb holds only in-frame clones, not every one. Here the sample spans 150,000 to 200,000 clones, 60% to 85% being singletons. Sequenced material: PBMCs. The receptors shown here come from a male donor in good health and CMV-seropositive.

CDR3 residues: CASSSTYEQYF. CDR3 sequence (DNA): TGTGCCAGCAGCTCCACCTACGAGCAGTACTTC. This chain uses TRBV11-3 with TRBJ2-7; no definite D call. The CDR3 extends over 11 amino acids. Per the germline V gene, CDR1 is SGHNT and CDR2 is YENEEA. V was pared by 4 bases and J by 2 bases, with 3 bases between. Variable domain in full (rest from reference TRBV11-3 and TRBJ2-7): EAGVVQSPRYKIIEKKQPVAFWCNPISGHNTLYWYLQNLGQGPELLIRYENEEAVDDSQLPKDRFSAERLKGVDSTLKIQPAELGDSAVYLCASSSTYEQYFGPGTRLTVT.

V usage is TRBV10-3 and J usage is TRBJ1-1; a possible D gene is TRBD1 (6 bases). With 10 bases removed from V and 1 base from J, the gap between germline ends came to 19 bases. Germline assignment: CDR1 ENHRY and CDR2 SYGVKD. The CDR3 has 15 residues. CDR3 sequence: CATGQGPLENTEAFF. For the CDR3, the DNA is TGTGCCACCGGTCAGGGGCCGCTTGAGAACACTGAAGCTTTCTTT.

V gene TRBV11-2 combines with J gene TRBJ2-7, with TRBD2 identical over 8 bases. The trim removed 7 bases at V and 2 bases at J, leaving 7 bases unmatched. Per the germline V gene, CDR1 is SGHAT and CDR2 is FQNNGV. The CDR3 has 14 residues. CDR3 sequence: CASTLFGGAYEQYF. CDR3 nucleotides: TGTGCCAGCACCCTATTCGGGGGGGCCTACGAGCAGTACTTC.

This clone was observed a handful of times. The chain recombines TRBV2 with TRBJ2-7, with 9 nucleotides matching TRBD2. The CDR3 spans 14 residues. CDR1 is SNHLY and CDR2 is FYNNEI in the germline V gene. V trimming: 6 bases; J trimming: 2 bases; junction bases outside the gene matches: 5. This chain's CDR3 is CASRAGGGPYEQYF. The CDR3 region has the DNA TGTGCCAGCAGAGCGGGGGGCGGCCCCTACGAGCAGTACTTC.

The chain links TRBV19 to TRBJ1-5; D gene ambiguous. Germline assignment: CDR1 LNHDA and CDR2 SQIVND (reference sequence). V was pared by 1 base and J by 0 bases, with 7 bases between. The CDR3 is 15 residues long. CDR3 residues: CASSIAQFSNQPQHF. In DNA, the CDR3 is TGTGCCAGTAGTATAGCACAGTTTAGCAATCAGCCCCAGCATTTT.

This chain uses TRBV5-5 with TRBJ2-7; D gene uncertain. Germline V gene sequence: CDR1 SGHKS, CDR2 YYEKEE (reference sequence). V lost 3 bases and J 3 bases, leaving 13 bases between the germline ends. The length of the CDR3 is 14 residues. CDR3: CASSSLQYDYEQYF. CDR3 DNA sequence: TGTGCCAGCAGCTCCCTCCAGTACGACTACGAGCAGTACTTC.

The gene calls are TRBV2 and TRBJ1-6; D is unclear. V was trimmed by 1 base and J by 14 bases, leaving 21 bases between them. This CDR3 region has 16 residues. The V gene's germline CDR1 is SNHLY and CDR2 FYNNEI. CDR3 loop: CASSEETVGRLWALHF. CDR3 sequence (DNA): TGTGCCAGCAGTGAAGAAACGGTGGGCCGCCTATGGGCCCTCCACTTT.